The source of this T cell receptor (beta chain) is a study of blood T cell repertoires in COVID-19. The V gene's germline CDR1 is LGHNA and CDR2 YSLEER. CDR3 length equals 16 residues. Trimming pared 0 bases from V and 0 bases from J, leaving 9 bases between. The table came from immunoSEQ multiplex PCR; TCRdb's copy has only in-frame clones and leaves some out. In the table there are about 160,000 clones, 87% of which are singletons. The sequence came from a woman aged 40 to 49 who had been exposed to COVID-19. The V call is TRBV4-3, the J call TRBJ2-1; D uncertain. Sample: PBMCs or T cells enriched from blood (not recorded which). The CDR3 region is CASSQDAPSSYNEQFF. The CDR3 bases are TGCGCCAGCAGCCAAGACGCGCCGAGCTCCTACAATGAGCAGTTCTTC.